Each of the 10 T cell receptor beta chains below was sequenced from the same sample in a study of T cells in Graves' hyperthyroidism and ophthalmopathy. RNA transcripts yielded amplified TCR beta CDR3 regions. The HTBI primer set served for first-round RT-PCR of the TCR CDR3. A single record per CDR3 protein comes from TCRdb applying MiXCR to the multiplex PCR reads. The table has a few hundred thousand distinct CDR3 sequences, around an eighth seen once. What was sequenced was blood. These receptors all stem from a man aged 25 to 45 with Graves' hyperthyroidism that later progressed to Graves' ophthalmopathy.

This clonotype was detected ten times or more. This chain links TRBV2 with TRBJ1-4; possible D gene TRBD1, 6 bases. From germline, CDR1 is SNHLY and CDR2 FYNNEI. The CDR3 is made up of 12 amino acids. Trimming cost V 1 base and J 14 bases, with 11 bases left between them. DNA for the CDR3: TGTGCCAGCAGTGAAGGTGGCAGGGGCCTGTTTTTT. Translation gives CASSEGGRGLFF.

Points on this clonotype: Possible read error: a much larger clone is one base away. The J gene is TRBJ1-5, the V gene TRBV28; possibly TRBD1 for D (6 bases). CDR1 and CDR2 from the germline V gene are MDHEN and SYDVKM. The CDR3 covers 16 residues. The chain's CDR3 is CVSRGEQGRGNQPQHF. Written as DNA, the CDR3 is TGTGTCAGCAGAGGGGAGCAGGGAAGGGGGAATCAGCCCCAGCATTTT. The full variable domain, in which reference TRBV28 and TRBJ1-5 provide the parts outside the CDR3, is DVKVTQSSRYLVKRTGEKVFLECVQDMDHENMFWYRQDPGLGLRLIYFSYDVKMKEKGDIPEGYSVSREKKERFSLILESASTNQTSMYLCVSRGEQGRGNQPQHFGDGTRLSIL.

This clonotype was detected a few times. The chain combines TRBV19 with TRBJ2-1; D is undetermined. V lost 3 bases to trimming and J lost 4 bases, with 10 bases between them. This CDR3 region has 14 residues. CDR1 LNHDA and CDR2 SQIVND come from the germline V gene (reference sequence). The CDR3 sequence: CASSIRAEYNEQFF. In nucleotides, the CDR3 is TGTGCCAGTAGTATTCGGGCGGAATACAATGAGCAGTTCTTC.

This clonotype was detected ten times or more. J is TRBJ2-3 and V is TRBV11-3, with TRBD2 identical over 15 bases. The CDR3 sequence is 18 residues long. Germline CDR1 is SGHNT and CDR2 is YENEEA. J was trimmed by 4 bases and V by 5 bases; bases with no gene match: 10. The DNA of the CDR3 is TGTGCCAGCAGCGGCCGGACTAGCGGGGGGGCCGACTCAGATACGCAGTATTTT. Its translation is CASSGRTSGGADSDTQYF.

On this clonotype: This may stem from a read error, because a much larger clone lies one nucleotide away. The chain is built from TRBV20-1 and TRBJ2-3, with TRBD1 matching over 10 bases. The CDR3 totals 15 residues. Germline V gene lookup returns CDR1 DFQATT and CDR2 SNEGSKA (reference sequence). CDR3 region: CSAHFRDRGTDMQYF. CDR3 DNA: TGCAGTGCTCATTTCCGGGACAGGGGCACAGATATGCAGTATTTT.

In this sample, this clonotype turned up many times. The V and J genes are TRBV5-1 and TRBJ1-1; 8 bases fit TRBD1. The V and J ends lost 2 bases and 5 bases, in that order; junction bases with no gene match: 11. CDR1 is SGHRS, CDR2 YFSETQ, per germline. The CDR3 runs to 16 residues. Here the CDR3 DNA reads TGCGCCAGCAGCTTAACCATCAGGGGGCTCGGGACTGAAGCTTTCTTT. Translating gives CASSLTIRGLGTEAFF.

Ten or more counts support this clonotype. This sequence joins TRBV5-1 and TRBJ2-7; 9 positions match TRBD1. V was clipped by 3 bases and J by 2 bases; unmatched bases: 3. This CDR3 is 14 amino acids long. The germline V gene has CDR1 SGHRS and CDR2 YFSETQ. In DNA, the CDR3 is TGCGCCAGCAGCTGGACAGGGGATGCCTACGAGCAGTACTTC. This gives the protein CASSWTGDAYEQYF.

This clonotype was recorded many times. The chain has TRBV3-1 and TRBJ2-1; 13 bases fit TRBD2. The J segment lost 2 bases and the V segment lost 1 base, leaving 2 bases of the junction unmatched. Germline V gives CDR1 LGHDT, CDR2 YNNKEL (reference sequence). The CDR3 is 17 amino acids. CDR3 sequence (DNA): TGTGCCAGCAGCCAAGGGACTAGCGGGAGACCCTACAATGAGCAGTTCTTC. Translated: CASSQGTSGRPYNEQFF.

About this clonotype itself: This may stem from a read error, because a much larger clone lies one nucleotide away. This chain connects TRBV11-3 to TRBJ2-1, with TRBD2 matching over 13 bases. This CDR3 region has 14 residues. The germline CDR1 and CDR2 sequences are SGHNT and YENEEA. In DNA form, the CDR3 reads TGTGTCAGCAGCTCGGGACTAGCGGGGAATGAGCAGTTCTTC. This translates into CVSSSGLAGNEQFF.

This clonotype was counted many times. V is TRBV11-2 and J is TRBJ2-1; weak D call: TRBD2 (6 bases). The CDR3 totals 16 residues. The V gene's germline CDR1 is SGHAT and CDR2 FQNNGV. Between the trimmed V and J ends, which lost 2 bases and 2 bases, there was a span of 13 bases. The CDR3 DNA is TGTGCCAGCAGCTTATCCGGACGGGGGACCTACAATGAGCAGTTCTTC. Protein product: CASSLSGRGTYNEQFF.